Below, one TCR beta chain is given with its context. The data were obtained in a study of blood T cell repertoires in COVID-19. The length of the CDR3 is 16 residues. Per the germline V gene, CDR1 is MDHEN and CDR2 is SYDVKM. V shed 5 bases and J 5 bases; nucleotides not matched to a gene: 15. Using immunoSEQ multiplex PCR, the repertoire was profiled, and TCRdb retains in-frame clones only, with some absent. The repertoire holds approximately 440,000 clones, with approximately 90% as singletons. This clonotype originated in a woman under 30 who had recovered from COVID-19. The V gene is TRBV28, the J gene TRBJ2-7; 7 bases agree with TRBD1. Sequencing was done on a sample of PBMCs or T cells enriched from blood (not recorded which). Written as DNA, the CDR3 is TGTGCCAGCAGTCTTCTGGGGCAGGGGGTAGGGAACGAGCAGTACTTC. Protein sequence: CASSLLGQGVGNEQYF.